The 6 T cell receptor beta chains reported below all come from one sample, sequenced in a study of blood T cell repertoires in COVID-19. Measured with immunoSEQ multiplex PCR; TCRdb has only the in-frame clones, and not every one. The data contain 250,000 to 400,000 clones, 85% of them singletons. Sequenced sample: PBMCs or T cells enriched from blood (not recorded which). The origin of the receptors is a woman under 40 who had been exposed to COVID-19.

The CDR3 DNA is TGTGCCAGCTCGAGGACAGGGGCCGAGCAGTACTTC. It encodes CASSRTGAEQYF. The chain recombines TRBV18 with TRBJ2-7; 9 nucleotides align to TRBD1. The CDR3 sequence is 12 residues long. Germline trimming cut 6 bases from V and 6 bases from J; bases unmatched to any gene: 3. Germline V CDR1 and CDR2: KGHSH, LQKENI.

This chain joins TRBV5-1 and TRBJ2-5, with 8 nucleotides matching TRBD1. CDR3 length equals 16 residues. The germline CDR1 and CDR2 sequences are SGHRS and YFSETQ. The junction had 9 bases not matched to a gene; V was cut back by 4 bases and J by 1 base. The CDR3 is CASSGRTGSGQETQYF. The CDR3 region has the DNA TGCGCCAGCAGCGGAAGGACAGGGTCAGGCCAAGAGACCCAGTACTTC.

The DNA of the CDR3 is TGTGCCAGCAGCCGGACTAGCGGTTACACAGATACGCAGTATTTT. Translated, it gives CASSRTSGYTDTQYF. The rearrangement uses TRBV5-4 and TRBJ2-3; 10 bases are shared with TRBD2. CDR1 is SGHNT, CDR2 YYREEE, per germline (reference sequence). This CDR3 is built from 15 residues. V lost 4 bases to trimming and J lost 2 bases; unmatched junction nucleotides: 4.

On this clone itself: The sample holds other DNA sequences that translate to the same CDR3. The chain has TRBV28 and TRBJ1-2; 10 bases line up with TRBD1. The trim removed 5 bases at V and 6 bases at J, leaving 6 bases unmatched. Germline V gene lookup returns CDR1 MDHEN and CDR2 SYDVKM. This CDR3 is 14 amino acids long. Here the CDR3 reads CASSGPGTGDGYTF. The CDR3 nucleotides read TGTGCCAGCAGTGGCCCTGGGACAGGGGATGGCTACACCTTC.

The chain has TRBV9 and TRBJ2-1; 9 nucleotides align to TRBD2. CDR3 size: 16 residues. Trimming at V came to 4 bases and at J to 5 bases, leaving 10 bases not matched to a gene. Germline V CDR1 and CDR2: SGDLS, YYNGEE. The CDR3 coding sequence is TGTGCCAGCAGCCCGATAGCGGGAGAAAGGAACAATGAGCAGTTCTTC. Translating gives CASSPIAGERNNEQFF.

In nucleotides, the CDR3 is TGTGCCAACTCCAGGGCCGCTAACTATGGCTACACCTTC. This translates into CANSRAANYGYTF. The chain is built from TRBV21-1 and TRBJ1-2; the D segment call TRBD1 is taken from the table without a DNA check. TRBV21-1 is a pseudogene segment. The CDR3 is 13 residues long.